One sample yielded the 17 T cell receptor beta chains listed below, sequenced in a study of CD8 T cells in Susac syndrome. Random hexamers were used to reverse transcribe the RNA input (about 0.45 to 1 ug). One entry per CDR3 protein results from TCRdb running MiXCR on the immunoSEQ multiplex PCR reads. This table has 95,000 to 150,000 distinct CDR3 sequences, 90% to 95% appearing once. Sequenced material: CD8+ T cells from PBMCs. The origin of the receptors is a human donor with Susac syndrome.

As regards this clonotype: A junction boundary mismatches the germline segment, possibly from a read error. The chain links TRBV4-2 to TRBJ1-1, with D unclear. CDR1 is LGHNA, CDR2 YNFKEQ, per germline. The CDR3 sequence is 17 residues long. The CDR3 region is CASTQGGVGLGNTEAFF. The CDR3 nucleotides read TGTGCCAGCACCCAAGGAGGAGTTGGTTTAGGGAACACTGAAGCTTTCTTT.

The chain joins TRBV6-5 to TRBJ2-5; 7 bases map to TRBD2. V lost 7 bases and J lost 6; bases outside the gene matches: 14. CDR1 MNHEY and CDR2 SVGAGI come from the germline V gene. This CDR3 is built from 15 residues. The CDR3 DNA reads as TGTGCCAGCACCCAAACGACTAGCCTGGGGAAGACCCAGTACTTC. Translated, it gives CASTQTTSLGKTQYF.

V and J are TRBV9 and TRBJ2-4; maybe TRBD2 (5 bases). CDR3 length equals 17 residues. From germline, CDR1 is SGDLS and CDR2 YYNGEE. V was clipped by 0 bases and J by 4 bases, with 17 bases between them. In nucleotides, the CDR3 is TGTGCCAGCAGCGTAGCGGAAGATTACGGGGTTAAAAACATTCAGTACTTC. It specifies CASSVAEDYGVKNIQYF. Full variable domain (rest looked up from reference TRBV9 and TRBJ2-4): DSGVTQTPKHLITATGQRVTLRCSPRSGDLSVYWYQQSLDQGLQFLIQYYNGEERAKGNILERFSAQQFPDLHSELNLSSLELGDSALYFCASSVAEDYGVKNIQYFGAGTRLSVL.

This clonotype was detected only once. Here the CDR3 reads CASSSDPTSYNEQFF. CDR3 DNA sequence: TGTGCCAGCAGCTCCGACCCGACCTCCTACAATGAGCAGTTCTTC. The chain has TRBV7-8 and TRBJ2-1; D is undetermined. The CDR3 totals 15 residues. Germline CDR1 and CDR2: SGHVS and FQNEAQ. Trimming stripped 4 bases from V and 0 bases from J, with 10 bases between.

The V gene is TRBV30, the J gene TRBJ1-2, with no clear D. Deletions cut 7 bases from V and 0 bases from J, with 9 bases between. This CDR3 spans 12 amino acids. Per the germline V gene, CDR1 is GTSNPN and CDR2 is SVGIG (reference sequence). The CDR3 region is CAYGPSNYGYTF. The CDR3, as DNA: TGTGCCTATGGACCCTCTAACTATGGCTACACCTTC.

To note about this clonotype: A read error may account for a junction end that differs from germline. The chain joins TRBV29-1 to TRBJ1-1; D unclear. Germline V gene data show CDR1 as SQVTM and CDR2 as ANQGSEA. The CDR3 is made up of 10 amino acids. The CDR3 bases are TGCAGCGCCGAAGACGGGGAAGTTTTCTTT. It is translated as CSAEDGEVFF. Filled out from reference TRBV29-1 and TRBJ1-1, the complete variable domain reads SAVISQKPSRDICQRGTSLTIQCQVDSQVTMMFWYRQQPGQSLTLIATANQGSEATYESGFVIDKFPISRPNLTFSTLTVSNMSPEDSSIYLCSAEDGEVFFGQGTRLTVV.

V usage is TRBV7-6 and J usage is TRBJ1-1, with unresolved D. Germline V gene sequence: CDR1 SGHVS, CDR2 FNYEAQ. The CDR3 is 15 residues long. V was cut by 1 base and J by 1 base, with 10 bases left in between. CDR3 residues: CASSLDGNSNTEAFF. CDR3 sequence (DNA): TGTGCCAGCAGCTTAGATGGCAATTCGAACACTGAAGCTTTCTTT.

The rearrangement uses TRBV20-1 and TRBJ2-5; 13 bases align to TRBD2. V was clipped by 4 bases and J by 5 bases; unmatched bases: 13. This CDR3 has 17 residues. CDR1 is DFQATT and CDR2 is SNEGSKA in the germline V gene (reference sequence). This chain's CDR3 is CSAIPLAGGPSTETQYF. The CDR3 DNA reads as TGCAGTGCTATCCCACTAGCGGGGGGGCCCTCAACGGAGACCCAGTACTTC.

V and J are TRBV6-2 or TRBV6-3 and TRBJ2-3; D unresolved. From germline, CDR1 is MNHEY and CDR2 SVGEGT. The CDR3 has 10 amino acids. V lost 10 bases and J lost 3, with 5 bases in between. The CDR3 protein is CATRTDTQYF. CDR3 coding DNA: TGTGCCACCAGGACAGATACGCAGTATTTT.

The J gene is TRBJ2-1, the V gene TRBV7-9; the match to TRBD2 covers 9 bases. The trim removed 10 bases at V and 1 base at J, leaving 5 bases unmatched. CDR1 is SEHNR and CDR2 is FQNEAQ in the germline V gene (reference sequence). CDR3 length equals 14 residues. Here the CDR3 DNA reads TGTGCCATCGATACTAGCGGGTCCTACAATGAGCAGTTCTTC. Residues: CAIDTSGSYNEQFF. Drawing the rest from reference TRBV7-9 and TRBJ2-1, the complete variable domain is DTGVSQNPRHKITKRGQNVTFRCDPISEHNRLYWYRQTLGQGPEFLTYFQNEAQLEKSRLLSDRFSAERPKGSFSTLEIQRTEQGDSAMYLCAIDTSGSYNEQFFGPGTRLTVL.

This clonotype was recorded once. This chain connects TRBV9 to TRBJ1-4; D unresolved. CDR3 length: 13 residues. Germline CDR1 reads SGDLS; CDR2 reads YYNGEE. The ends were cut back, 0 bases at V and 8 bases at J, with 8 bases in the middle. For the CDR3, the DNA is TGTGCCAGCAGCGTAGGAGGCGGAGAAAAACTGTTTTTT. Protein product: CASSVGGGEKLFF.

The J gene is TRBJ2-1, the V gene TRBV3-1, with 12 bases that match TRBD2. Unmatched junction bases numbered 5, after V lost 3 bases and J lost 8 bases. This CDR3 is built from 15 residues. In germline, CDR1 is LGHDT, CDR2 YNNKEL (reference sequence). The CDR3 loop is CASSHLAGGLDEQFF. As DNA, the CDR3 is TGTGCCAGCAGCCATCTAGCGGGGGGGTTGGATGAGCAGTTCTTC.

This clonotype was recorded a few times. The chain couples TRBV27 to TRBJ1-1; 8 bases map to TRBD1. The germline gives CDR1 MNHEY, CDR2 SMNVEV (reference sequence). V shed 5 bases and J 1 base; nucleotides not matched to a gene: 3. The CDR3 extends over 14 amino acids. CDR3 DNA: TGTGCCAGCAGTCCCGGGACAGGGAACACTGAAGCTTTCTTT. Translation gives CASSPGTGNTEAFF.

This rearrangement joins TRBV4-3 to TRBJ1-5, with TRBD1 as a possible D gene (5 bases). The CDR3 is 17 residues long. Per germline, CDR1 LGHNA and CDR2 YSLEER. V was shortened by 0 bases and J by 7 bases, with 19 bases between the two germline ends. This chain's CDR3 is CASSQDTLGTGGQPQHF. DNA for the CDR3: TGCGCCAGCAGCCAAGATACATTAGGGACGGGGGGACAGCCCCAGCATTTT.

The rearrangement uses TRBV29-1 and TRBJ2-5; tentative D call: TRBD2 (6 bases). The CDR3 runs 16 residues. V lost 2 bases and J 0 bases, leaving 16 bases between the germline ends. CDR1 is SQVTM, CDR2 ANQGSEA, per germline. The CDR3 sequence is CSVEPATSLYQETQYF. The DNA for the CDR3 is TGCAGCGTTGAACCGGCCACTAGCTTGTACCAAGAGACCCAGTACTTC.

The chain joins TRBV5-4 to TRBJ2-3; 9 nucleotides agree with TRBD2. Per germline, CDR1 SGHNT and CDR2 YYREEE (reference sequence). The CDR3 is made up of 15 amino acids. V lost 7 bases and J lost 2; bases outside the gene matches: 8. The CDR3 sequence is CASRLRGGATDTQYF. The CDR3 nucleotides are TGTGCCAGCCGACTGCGGGGGGGAGCCACAGATACGCAGTATTTT.

The chain combines TRBV19 with TRBJ2-7, with 9 bases fitting TRBD1. This CDR3 has 13 residues. The V segment lost 6 bases and the J segment 4 bases; nucleotides outside the gene matches: 4. Germline CDR1 is LNHDA and CDR2 is SQIVND (reference sequence). This CDR3 is CASSPGTGYEQYF. The DNA of the CDR3 is TGTGCCAGTAGCCCCGGGACAGGGTACGAGCAGTACTTC.